This T cell receptor (beta chain) was retrieved from a study of cytomegalovirus exposure and HLA in healthy donors. This clone was counted once. Its specificity is not known. The study, taken as a whole, reports: The availability of immune exposure information extended only to CMV serostatus.

This PCR relied on a set of 60 Vbeta primers and 13 Jbeta primers. The method was immunoSEQ multiplex PCR; TCRdb's version includes in-frame clones alone and lacks a portion of them. The data hold 110,000 to 150,000 clones, with 70% observed a single time. Germline values: CDR1 SEHNR, CDR2 FQNEAQ (reference sequence). V shed 4 bases and J shed 0 bases, with 13 bases lying between them. This CDR3 spans 16 amino acids. The chain employs TRBV7-9 and TRBJ2-1; the D is unclear. The clonotype comes from a woman aged 60-75 years in good health and CMV-seropositive. The sample comprised PBMCs. The CDR3 region is CASSSLLFSSYNEQFF. CDR3 nucleotide sequence: TGTGCCAGCAGCTCACTCTTATTTAGCTCCTACAATGAGCAGTTCTTC.